The sequence of this T cell receptor beta chain was determined in a study of cytomegalovirus exposure and HLA in healthy donors (TCRdb year 2017). Looking at the study overall: An earlier analysis of approximately 640 of the donors reported about 250 Gb of sequence data and about 100 million unique TCR beta sequences from roughly 200 million T cells. An early release that covered 640 HLA-typed donors contained around 300 gigabases of sequencing data and approximately 85 million unique TCR sequences. The genetic ancestry cluster associated with self-reported Caucasian donors included 65% to 90% of the roughly 400 genotyped donors. The study aimed to test whether cataloging public T cell receptors could reveal signatures of past pathogen exposure. The study profiled the T cell repertoires of more than 500 subjects by immunosequencing and related them to cytomegalovirus serostatus. Besides the first cohort of approximately 670 subjects, a separate validation cohort made up of 120 different subjects was used. To predict cytomegalovirus infection status, the study combined high-throughput TCR immunosequencing, statistical association of individual TCRs with disease status, and machine learning. A later analysis re-examined previously published TCR beta repertoires from just over 650 donors and added high-resolution HLA genotyping to investigate patterns of TCR occurrence. The later analysis used no new phenotypic data to find candidate immune exposures, relying instead on TCR beta sequences and their occurrence across donors. In an earlier analysis of more than 550 of the donors, high-throughput TCR beta sequencing was used to judge whether each TCR beta V gene segment behaved as functional or pseudogenic. Alongside the repertoire data, information on donor age, sex, ethnicity and CMV serostatus was compiled. Genome-wide SNP genotypes for about 55% of the 666 donors were used in a later genetic analysis, which treated that subset as a discovery cohort. All discovery cohort repertoires had been generated using a single sequencing platform. HLA typing covered class I and class II loci at four-digit resolution. Typing coverage varied by locus: roughly 629-630 donors for A, B, C, DRB1 and DQB1; approximately 520 for DQA1; some 610 for DPA1; roughly 450 for DPB1. Five DR-DQ haplotypes were handled as single units for association and clustering, since linkage in the cohort was strong. Among almost 400 genotyped donors of the cohort, an average of around 240,000 unique TCR beta nucleotide sequences were sequenced per donor, roughly 18% of them non-productive. Broad study findings and their caveats: A further reported finding was that TCR beta sequences accurately predicted the HLA-A and HLA-B alleles for most subjects in the first cohort. A later analysis reported that several top co-occurrence clusters appeared linked to parvovirus B19, influenza, CMV and Epstein-Barr virus. It was suggested by the authors that the approach could potentially be generalized to other disease states and immunological phenotypes. Compared with the roughly 670-donor mean, donors in an Asian-associated ancestry cluster had fewer N-insertions in productive TCRs, according to a later genetic analysis. The cohort was sequenced for TCR beta chains only, and without alpha or paired-chain data the features that could be detected were limited. The only immune exposure information available for the cohort was CMV serostatus. HLA typing was unavailable for some donors at each locus, so association tests used only the typed subset. Cytomegalovirus status was reported to be diagnosed by the classifier with high specificity and sensitivity in both the original and validation cohorts. V-gene and J-gene trimming of TCR beta chains was associated with a missense DCLRE1C variant in a later genetic analysis, and the association was replicated in an independent cohort. The earlier analysis of about 600 of the donors excluded roughly 17 rarely observed V segments, including chromosome 9 orphons, because counts were too low. Strong co-occurrence of HLA alleles, especially DR and DQ, made assigning TCR associations to individual alleles difficult. Linkage disequilibrium might explain the correlated functional status among segregating V segments, but an unknown experimental factor could not be excluded. The sequencing pipeline was judged likely to have produced a cluster of highly shared sequence variants as a technical artifact. An earlier analysis of approximately 600 of the donors showed that most TCR beta V segments appeared in productive rearrangements either about 87% or about 30% of the time, which broadly matched IMGT annotations. In a later analysis, HLA-associated TCR beta chains were found to be more clonally expanded and to have lower generation probabilities than equally common non-associated chains. Across donors, most TCR sequences were observed very rarely, whereas some public TCRs were present in many individuals. A few of the identified cytomegalovirus-associated TCR beta chains were confirmed in vitro to be specific for cytomegalovirus antigens. According to a later analysis, TCR association rates differed among HLA loci, with DRB1 alleles showing the most associated TCRs and HLA-C alleles showing the fewest. Most CMV-associated TCR beta chains appeared to be HLA-restricted in a later analysis, and the HLA associations seemed to be driven largely by CMV exposure. Presence/absence analyses assumed roughly uniform sequencing depth across donors, an assumption that may not hold. At a false discovery rate of 0.05, a later analysis linked some 17,000 TCR beta sequences to specific HLA alleles. The study gave a list of more than 150 TCR beta chains associated with cytomegalovirus.

In total, approximately 700 healthy bone marrow donors made up the cohort. At the time of sampling, every cohort member was nominally healthy, though immune exposures that went unrecorded were likely present. The donor was CMV seropositive and was included in the group of 250 to 300 seropositive cohort members. Every donor gave a peripheral blood sample, and the peripheral blood mononuclear cells from that sample were used for TCR beta sequencing. Genomic DNA was extracted from the blood cell samples with the Qiagen DNeasy Blood Extraction Kit. About this clone itself: Its recognized antigen is unknown. Within one base of it there is no much larger clone, and no base qualities were kept.

Library preparation employed the immunoSEQ multiplex PCR assay. The multiplex PCR relied on a mix of 60 forward primers for TCR Vbeta segments and 13 reverse primers for TCR Jbeta segments. A multiplex PCR assay on genomic DNA amplified the CDR3 region of rearranged TCR beta genes. On the Illumina HiSeq System, the amplified TCR beta libraries were sequenced as 87-base-pair reads. The authors processed their data as follows. A later analysis tallied 75 million to 95 million unique TCR beta chains across the 600 to 700 repertoires, and roughly 11 million of those chains were shared by two or more donors. A nearest-neighbor algorithm error-corrected the raw reads and collapsed the reads into unique sequences, merging closely related sequences to remove PCR and sequencing errors. V, D and J gene segments were assigned by aligning CDR3 sequences to IMGT reference sequences. Each retained sequence needed at least a six-nucleotide match to both a V gene segment and a J gene segment. Rearrangements were called productive when the CDR3 lacked stop codons and stayed in frame with V and J; all others were non-productive. Following IMGT convention, CDR3 was defined as the stretch from the second conserved V-encoded cysteine to the conserved J-encoded phenylalanine. The earlier analysis of roughly 590 of the donors excluded any sequence lacking an unambiguous match to a single V gene segment. In an earlier analysis of 450 to 750 of the donors, a V segment was called functional when productive rearrangements were above 56.7%, and segregating when the standard deviation between donors exceeded 5%. A statistical classification framework was built for diagnosing cytomegalovirus status from the catalog of TCR beta chain sequences. In a later analysis, TCR nucleotide sequences were compared against IMGT/GENE-DB human TR gene sequences so that V and J genes could be assigned. The TCRdist pipeline was used in a later analysis to assign CDR3 sequences and most-parsimonious VDJ recombination scenarios. In a later analysis, each TCR beta chain was defined by its CDR3 amino acid sequence together with its V-gene family, and reads without a unique V-gene family were excluded. A later analysis removed roughly 590 highly shared, low-generation-probability nucleotide sequences to deal with suspected cross-contamination and a sequencing artifact. For each public chain, a later analysis derived a clonal expansion index from normalized ranks of inferred template counts within each repertoire. In a later analysis, generation probabilities were computed with a VDJ recombination model fitted to out-of-frame rearrangements, and the resulting probabilities were checked against IGoR. Hypergeometric tests were used in a later analysis to score TCR-TCR, TCR-HLA and TCR-CMV co-occurrence, with a repertoire-size bias correction applied to the TCR pairs. A later analysis estimated false discovery rates by permuting HLA or CMV assignments 20 times. In a later analysis, co-occurring TCRs were grouped with DBSCAN, and TCRdist sequence similarity was added when clustering was performed within HLA-allele-positive subsets. Co-occurrence clustering excluded repertoires with fewer than 30,000 or more than 120,000 public chains, plus five with anomalous nucleotide sharing. Sourced from immuneACCESS, this table was stored by TCRdb with only in-frame sequences that have V and J called. A share of the clones is absent; for the studies checked, an unresolved V gene accounts for under half, and the remainder has no known explanation. V, J and clone size derive from that table, while D and trimming were established from the DNA sequence. Within this sample are 250,000 to 350,000 clones, with about nine tenths of them counted one time only. The ten top clones hold around 4.2% of the sample.

This TCR was recovered from a man aged 40-49 years in good health and CMV-seropositive. The sequenced sample was PBMCs.

CDR3 sequence: CARTHDRGLYTQYF. The nucleotides are TGTGCCAGAACCCACGACCGGGGGTTGTATACGCAGTATTTT. This receptor chain uses TRBV5-3 and TRBJ2-3, with a weak D call of TRBD2 (6 bases match). TRBV5-3 is recorded as an ORF, its role being uncertain. Trimming costs V 6 bases and J 7 bases, and their ends lie 18 bases apart. The CDR3 runs 14 amino acids, cysteine and phenylalanine included. Of the read, only the CDR3 DNA is kept; its 42 bases are in frame from base 1.